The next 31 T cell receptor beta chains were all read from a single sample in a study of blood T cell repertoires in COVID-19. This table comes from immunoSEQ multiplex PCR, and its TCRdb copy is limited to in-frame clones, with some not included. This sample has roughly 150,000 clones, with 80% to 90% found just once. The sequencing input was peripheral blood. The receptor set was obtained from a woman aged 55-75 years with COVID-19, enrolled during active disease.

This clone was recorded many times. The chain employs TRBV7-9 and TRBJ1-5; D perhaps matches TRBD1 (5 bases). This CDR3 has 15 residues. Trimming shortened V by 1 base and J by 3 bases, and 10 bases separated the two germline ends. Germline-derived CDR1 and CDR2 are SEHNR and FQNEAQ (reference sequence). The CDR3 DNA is TGTGCCAGCAGCTTAGGGCCAGGGCACAATCAGCCCCAGCATTTT. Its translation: CASSLGPGHNQPQHF.

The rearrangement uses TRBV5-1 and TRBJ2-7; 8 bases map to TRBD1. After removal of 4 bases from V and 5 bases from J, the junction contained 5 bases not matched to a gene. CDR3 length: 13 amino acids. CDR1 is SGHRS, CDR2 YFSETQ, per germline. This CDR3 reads CASSLGQEDEQYF. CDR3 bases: TGCGCCAGCAGCCTGGGACAGGAGGACGAGCAGTACTTC.

This chain's CDR3 is CASSRGQGNTEAFF. The CDR3 DNA is TGTGCCAGCTCACGAGGACAGGGGAACACTGAAGCTTTCTTT. The chain employs TRBV18 and TRBJ1-1, with 8 bases fitting TRBD1. J gave up 1 base and V 4 bases, and 2 bases lay outside the gene matches. The CDR3 has 14 residues. The germline V gene encodes CDR1 KGHSH and CDR2 LQKENI. Full variable domain (rest looked up from reference TRBV18 and TRBJ1-1): NAGVMQNPRHLVRRRGQEARLRCSPMKGHSHVYWYRQLPEEGLKFMVYLQKENIIDESGMPKERFSAEFPKEGPSILRIQQVVRGDSAAYFCASSRGQGNTEAFFGQGTRLTVV.

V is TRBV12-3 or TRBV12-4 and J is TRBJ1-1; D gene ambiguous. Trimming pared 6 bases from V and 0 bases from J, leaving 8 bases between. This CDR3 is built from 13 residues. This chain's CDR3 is CASRRQMNTEAFF. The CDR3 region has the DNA TGTGCCAGCAGGCGCCAAATGAACACTGAAGCTTTCTTT.

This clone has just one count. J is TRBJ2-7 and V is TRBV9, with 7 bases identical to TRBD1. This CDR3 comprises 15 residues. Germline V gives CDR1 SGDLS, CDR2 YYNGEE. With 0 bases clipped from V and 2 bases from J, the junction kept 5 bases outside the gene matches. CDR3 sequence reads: CASSVAGDSPYEQYF. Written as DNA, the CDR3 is TGTGCCAGCAGCGTAGCTGGGGACAGCCCCTACGAGCAGTACTTC. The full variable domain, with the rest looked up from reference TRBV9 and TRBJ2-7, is DSGVTQTPKHLITATGQRVTLRCSPRSGDLSVYWYQQSLDQGLQFLIQYYNGEERAKGNILERFSAQQFPDLHSELNLSSLELGDSALYFCASSVAGDSPYEQYFGPGTRLTVT.

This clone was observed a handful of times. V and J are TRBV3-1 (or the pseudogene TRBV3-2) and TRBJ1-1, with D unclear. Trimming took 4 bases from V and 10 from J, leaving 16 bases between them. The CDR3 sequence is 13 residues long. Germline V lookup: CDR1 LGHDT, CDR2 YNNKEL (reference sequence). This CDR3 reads CASSLTGRVGAFF. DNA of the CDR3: TGTGCCAGCAGCCTCACCGGGCGGGTTGGAGCTTTCTTT.

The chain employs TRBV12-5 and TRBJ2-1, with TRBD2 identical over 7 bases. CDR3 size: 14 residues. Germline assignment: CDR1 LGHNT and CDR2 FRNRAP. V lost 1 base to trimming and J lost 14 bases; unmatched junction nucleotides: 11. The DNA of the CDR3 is TGTGCTAGTGGTTTGGGTACCGCGACTAGCTTAAAGTTCTTC. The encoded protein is CASGLGTATSLKFF.

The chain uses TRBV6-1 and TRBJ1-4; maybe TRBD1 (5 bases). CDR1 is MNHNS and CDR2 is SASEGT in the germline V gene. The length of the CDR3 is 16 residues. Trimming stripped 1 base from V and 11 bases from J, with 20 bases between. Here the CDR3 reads CASSEVGGAGWKKLFF. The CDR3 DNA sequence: TGTGCCAGCAGTGAAGTCGGAGGGGCAGGGTGGAAGAAACTGTTTTTT.

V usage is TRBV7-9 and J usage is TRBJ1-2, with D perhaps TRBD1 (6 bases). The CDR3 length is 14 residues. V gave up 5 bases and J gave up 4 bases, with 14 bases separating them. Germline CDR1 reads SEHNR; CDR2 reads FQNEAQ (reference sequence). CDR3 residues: CASSDQQGGYGYTF. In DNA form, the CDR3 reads TGTGCCAGCAGCGACCAACAGGGTGGCTATGGCTACACCTTC.

The CDR3 nucleotides read TGTGCCAGCAGTTCGACAGGGGCCCCACGCTACACCTTC. Amino acids: CASSSTGAPRYTF. The chain carries TRBV27 and TRBJ1-2; 8 nucleotides align to TRBD1. Germline values: CDR1 MNHEY, CDR2 SMNVEV (reference sequence). Trimming took 4 bases from V and 9 from J; bases not matched to a gene: 7. The CDR3 loop spans 13 amino acids.

For the CDR3, the DNA is TGCGCCAGCAGCTTCCCAGGGCAAGAGACCCAGTACTTC. Encoded protein: CASSFPGQETQYF. The chain combines TRBV5-1 with TRBJ2-5; maybe TRBD1 (5 bases). The V and J ends lost 2 bases and 2 bases respectively, with 7 bases between them. The CDR3 covers 13 residues. Germline CDR1 is SGHRS and CDR2 is YFSETQ. The complete variable domain, with remaining parts taken from reference TRBV5-1 and TRBJ2-5, reads KAGVTQTPRYLIKTRGQQVTLSCSPISGHRSVSWYQQTPGQGLQFLFEYFSETQRNKGNFPGRFSGRQFSNSRSEMNVSTLELGDSALYLCASSFPGQETQYFGPGTRLLVL.

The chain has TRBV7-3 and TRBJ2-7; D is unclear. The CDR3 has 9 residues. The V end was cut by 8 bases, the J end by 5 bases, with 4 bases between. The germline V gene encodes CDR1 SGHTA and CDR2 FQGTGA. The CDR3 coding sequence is TGTGCCAGCTTAGACGAGCAGTACTTC. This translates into CASLDEQYF.

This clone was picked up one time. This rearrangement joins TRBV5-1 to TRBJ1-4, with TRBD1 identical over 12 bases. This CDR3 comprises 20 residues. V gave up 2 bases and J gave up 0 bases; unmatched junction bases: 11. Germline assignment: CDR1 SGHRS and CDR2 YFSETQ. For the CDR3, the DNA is TGCGCCAGCAGCTTATACCCGGGACAGGGGGCCGCTGCAACTAATGAAAAACTGTTTTTT. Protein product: CASSLYPGQGAAATNEKLFF.

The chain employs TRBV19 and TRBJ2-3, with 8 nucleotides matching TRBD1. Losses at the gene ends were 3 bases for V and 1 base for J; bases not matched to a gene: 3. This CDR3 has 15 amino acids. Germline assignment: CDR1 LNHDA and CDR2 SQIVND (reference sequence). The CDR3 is CASSMTGVGTDTQYF. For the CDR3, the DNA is TGTGCCAGTAGTATGACAGGGGTTGGCACAGATACGCAGTATTTT. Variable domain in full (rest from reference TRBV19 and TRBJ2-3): DGGITQSPKYLFRKEGQNVTLSCEQNLNHDAMYWYRQDPGQGLRLIYYSQIVNDFQKGDIAEGYSVSREKKESFPLTVTSAQKNPTAFYLCASSMTGVGTDTQYFGPGTRLTVL.

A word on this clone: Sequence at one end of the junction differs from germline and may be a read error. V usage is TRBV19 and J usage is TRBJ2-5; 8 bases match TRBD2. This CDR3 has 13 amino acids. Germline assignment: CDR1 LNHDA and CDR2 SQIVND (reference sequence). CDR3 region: CASSIAGLETQYF. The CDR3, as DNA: TGTGCCAGCAGTATAGCGGGGTTGGAGACCCAGTACTTC.

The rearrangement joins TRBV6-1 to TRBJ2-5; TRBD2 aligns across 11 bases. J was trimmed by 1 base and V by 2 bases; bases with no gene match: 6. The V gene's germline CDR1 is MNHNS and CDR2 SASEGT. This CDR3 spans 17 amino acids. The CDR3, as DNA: TGTGCCAGCAGTGAATCGATACTAGCGGGAGCCCAAGAGACCCAGTACTTC. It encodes CASSESILAGAQETQYF.

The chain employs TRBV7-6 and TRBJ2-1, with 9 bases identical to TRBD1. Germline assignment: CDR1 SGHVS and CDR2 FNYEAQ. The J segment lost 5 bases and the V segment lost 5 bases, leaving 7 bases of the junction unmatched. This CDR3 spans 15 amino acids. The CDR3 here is CASSLGQGRDNEQFF. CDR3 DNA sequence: TGTGCCAGCAGCCTCGGACAGGGGCGCGACAATGAGCAGTTCTTC.

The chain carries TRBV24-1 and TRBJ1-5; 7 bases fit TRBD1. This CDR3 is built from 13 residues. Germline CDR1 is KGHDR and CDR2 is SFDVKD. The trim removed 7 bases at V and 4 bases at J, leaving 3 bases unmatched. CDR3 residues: CATRGQKNQPQHF. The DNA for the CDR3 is TGTGCCACCAGGGGACAGAAAAATCAGCCCCAGCATTTT.

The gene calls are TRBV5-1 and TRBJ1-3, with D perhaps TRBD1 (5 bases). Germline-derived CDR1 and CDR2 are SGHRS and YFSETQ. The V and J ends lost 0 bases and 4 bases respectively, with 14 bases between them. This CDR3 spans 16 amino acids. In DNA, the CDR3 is TGCGCCAGCAGCTTGGCCGGGGGGGATTCCGGAAACACCATATATTTT. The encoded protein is CASSLAGGDSGNTIYF.

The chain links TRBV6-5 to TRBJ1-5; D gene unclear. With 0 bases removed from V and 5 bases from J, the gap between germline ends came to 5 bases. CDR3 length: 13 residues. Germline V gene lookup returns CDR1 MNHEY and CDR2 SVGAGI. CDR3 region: CASSYSLDQPQHF. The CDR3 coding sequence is TGTGCCAGCAGTTACTCCCTCGATCAGCCCCAGCATTTT.

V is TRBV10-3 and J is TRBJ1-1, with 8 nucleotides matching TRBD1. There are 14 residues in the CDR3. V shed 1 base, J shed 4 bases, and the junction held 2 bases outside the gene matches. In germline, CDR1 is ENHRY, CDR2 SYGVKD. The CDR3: CAISELQGGTEAFF. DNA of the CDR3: TGTGCCATCAGTGAGTTACAGGGGGGCACTGAAGCTTTCTTT.

The CDR3 sequence: CASSYDDQPQHF. CDR3 in DNA: TGTGCCAGCAGCTACGATGATCAGCCCCAGCATTTT. The chain uses TRBV12-3 or TRBV12-4 and TRBJ1-5; D call uncertain. The CDR3 covers 12 residues. V lost 6 bases and J 5 bases, leaving 8 bases between the germline ends.

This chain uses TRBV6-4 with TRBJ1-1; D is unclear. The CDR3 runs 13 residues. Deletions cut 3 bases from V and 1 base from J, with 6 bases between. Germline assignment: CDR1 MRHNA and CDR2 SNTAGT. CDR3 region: CASSEEENTEAFF. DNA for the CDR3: TGTGCCAGCAGTGAAGAGGAGAACACTGAAGCTTTCTTT.

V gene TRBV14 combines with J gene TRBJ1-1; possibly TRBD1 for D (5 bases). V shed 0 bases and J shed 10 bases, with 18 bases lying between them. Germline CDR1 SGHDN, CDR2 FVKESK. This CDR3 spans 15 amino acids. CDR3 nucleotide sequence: TGTGCCAGCAGCCAAGACGTCCGCAGGGCGTTAAGAGCTTTCTTT. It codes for CASSQDVRRALRAFF. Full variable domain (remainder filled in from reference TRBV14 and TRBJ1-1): EAGVTQFPSHSVIEKGQTVTLRCDPISGHDNLYWYRRVMGKEIKFLLHFVKESKQDESGMPNNRFLAERTGGTYSTLKVQPAELEDSGVYFCASSQDVRRALRAFFGQGTRLTVV.

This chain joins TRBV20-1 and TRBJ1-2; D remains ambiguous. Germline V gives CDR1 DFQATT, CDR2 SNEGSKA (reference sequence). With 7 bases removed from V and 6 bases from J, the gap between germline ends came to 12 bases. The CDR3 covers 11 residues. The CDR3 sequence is CSVRKRDGYTF. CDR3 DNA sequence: TGCAGTGTCAGGAAGAGGGATGGCTACACCTTC.

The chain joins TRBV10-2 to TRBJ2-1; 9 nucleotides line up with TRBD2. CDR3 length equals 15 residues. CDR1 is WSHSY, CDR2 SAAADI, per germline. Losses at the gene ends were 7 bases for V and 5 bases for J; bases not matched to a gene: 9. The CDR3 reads CASKEAGGYNNEQFF. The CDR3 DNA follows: TGCGCCAGCAAGGAAGCGGGAGGATATAACAATGAGCAGTTCTTC.

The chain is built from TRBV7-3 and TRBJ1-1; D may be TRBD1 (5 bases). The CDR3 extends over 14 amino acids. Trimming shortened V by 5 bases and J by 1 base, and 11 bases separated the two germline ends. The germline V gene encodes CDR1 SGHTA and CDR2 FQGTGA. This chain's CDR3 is CASSIGTGNTEAFF. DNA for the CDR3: TGTGCCAGCAGCATTGGCACAGGGAACACTGAAGCTTTCTTT.

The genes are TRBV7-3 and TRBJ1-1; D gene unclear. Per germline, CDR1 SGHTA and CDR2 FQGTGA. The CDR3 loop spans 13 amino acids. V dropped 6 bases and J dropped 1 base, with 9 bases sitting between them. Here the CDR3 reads CASSGQTNTEAFF. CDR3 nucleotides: TGTGCCAGCAGTGGGCAAACGAACACTGAAGCTTTCTTT.

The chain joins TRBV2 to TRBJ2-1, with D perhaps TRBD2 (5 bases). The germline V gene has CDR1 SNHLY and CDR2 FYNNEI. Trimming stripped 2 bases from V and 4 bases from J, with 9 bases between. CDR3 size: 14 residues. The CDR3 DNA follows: TGTGCCAGCAGTGAAACTAGAAGGTACAATGAGCAGTTCTTC. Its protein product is CASSETRRYNEQFF.

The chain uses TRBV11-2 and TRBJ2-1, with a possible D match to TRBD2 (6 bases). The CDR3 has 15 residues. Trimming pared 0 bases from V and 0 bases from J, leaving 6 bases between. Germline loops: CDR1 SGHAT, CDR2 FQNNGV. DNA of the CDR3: TGTGCCAGCAGCTTAGACGGGAGCTCCTACAATGAGCAGTTCTTC. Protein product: CASSLDGSSYNEQFF.

The CDR3 sequence is CASSLDAGANTEAFF. The CDR3 nucleotides are TGCGCCAGCAGCTTGGACGCAGGGGCGAACACTGAAGCTTTCTTT. The V gene is TRBV5-1, the J gene TRBJ1-1; D may be TRBD1 (6 bases). CDR1 SGHRS and CDR2 YFSETQ come from the germline V gene. The CDR3 runs 15 residues. V shed 0 bases and J shed 1 base, with 10 bases lying between them.